These T cell receptor beta chains were read from a single sample in a study of T cell responses to AZD1222 COVID-19 vaccine. The data were produced by immunoSEQ multiplex PCR, yet TCRdb's version contains in-frame clones alone and is incomplete. Of around 70,000 clones in the sample, around 90% were seen once. Sequencing was performed on peripheral blood, taken 28 days after the second AZD1222 dose. The source is an adult who received the AZD1222 COVID-19 vaccine. CDR3s include the opening cysteine and the closing phenylalanine or tryptophan. The D gene is left open where the match is weak. Expanded clones are given a class, and other clones once, few, many or no size at all.

d_call j_call v_call clone_size cdr3_nt cdr3_aa
- TRBJ2-1 TRBV18 - TGTGCCAGCTCACCACCCGGGGTTCGATATGAGCAGTTCTTC CASSPPGVRYEQFF
- TRBJ1-5 TRBV27 - TGTGCCAGCAGGGGCTTGGGGGGGTTGGTTTCAGCCCAGCATTTT CASRGLGGLVSAQHF
- TRBJ1-2 TRBV15 - TGTGCCACCAGCAGAGGAACAGGGAACTATGGCTACACCTTC CATSRGTGNYGYTF
TRBD1 TRBJ2-3 TRBV7-8 - TGTGCCAGCAGCTCTCGACAGGGGTCGACAGATACGCAGTATTTT CASSSRQGSTDTQYF
TRBD1 TRBJ1-3 TRBV2 few TGTGCCAGCAGTTCCGGGACAGGGCCTGGAAACACCATATATTTT CASSSGTGPGNTIYF
- TRBJ1-2 TRBV25-1 - TGTGCCAGCAGTGCCCCTTCAGGCTATGGCTACACCTTC CASSAPSGYGYTF
- TRBJ2-1 TRBV19 - TGTGCCAGTAGATCCACTAGTGAACGCAATGAGCAGTTCTTC CASRSTSERNEQFF
TRBD2 TRBJ2-3 TRBV3-1/TRBV3-2 - TGTGCCAGCAGCCACCCAGCGGGGGCTAACACAGATACGCAGTATTTT CASSHPAGANTDTQYF
- TRBJ2-7 TRBV4-2 few TGTGCCAGCAGCCTCGGGGGAGGCTCCTACGAGCAGTACTTC CASSLGGGSYEQYF
- TRBJ2-5 TRBV30 - TGTGCCTGGAGTGGGGGGGGCGTAGAGACCCAGTACTTC CAWSGGGVETQYF
- TRBJ2-1 TRBV24-1 once TGTGCCACCAGTGAAGCAGGGGTTAGCTCCTACAATGAGCAGTTCTTC CATSEAGVSSYNEQFF
TRBD2 TRBJ2-5 TRBV5-1 - TGCGCCAGCACTAGCGGAATGTACCAAGAGACCCAGTACTTC CASTSGMYQETQYF
TRBD2 TRBJ2-1 TRBV29-1 - TGCAGCCCGGAAGGTCTAGCGGGAGCAATGGCCTACAATGAGCAGTTCTTC CSPEGLAGAMAYNEQFF
- TRBJ1-6 TRBV7-2 few TGTGCCAGCAGCTTCCAGAGACAGCCTAATTCACCCCTCCACTTT CASSFQRQPNSPLHF
- TRBJ2-5 TRBV20-1 - TGCAGTGCTAGACCCCAAGAGACCCAGTACTTC CSARPQETQYF
- TRBJ2-7 TRBV7-2 few TGTGCCAGCAGCTTCCGGGAGTCCTACGAGCAGTACTTC CASSFRESYEQYF
- TRBJ1-5 TRBV30 - TGTGCCTGGAGTGTCGTGGGACGGCAGCCCCAGCATTTT CAWSVVGRQPQHF
TRBD1 TRBJ1-4 TRBV7-8 - TGTGCCAGCAGCCCGGACGACAGGGAAGGGGTGGGAACTAATGAAAAACTGTTTTTT CASSPDDREGVGTNEKLFF
- TRBJ1-2 TRBV4-2 - TGTGCCAGCAGCCAAGGGGGGCAGGGTGCCCCCTATGGCTACACCTTC CASSQGGQGAPYGYTF
- TRBJ2-1 TRBV7-8 - TGTGCCAGCACCCCCGCCTGGGCGGGACACAATGAGCAGTTCTTC CASTPAWAGHNEQFF
TRBD1 TRBJ2-7 TRBV6-2/TRBV6-3 - TGTGCCAGCAGTTACCTGGGGACAGGGGCCTACGAGCAGTACTTC CASSYLGTGAYEQYF
- TRBJ1-1 TRBV6-5 once TGTGCCAGCAGTCGGGACGGCACTGAAGCTTTCTTT CASSRDGTEAFF
- TRBJ1-3 TRBV30 few TGTGCCTGGAGAGGGGCTGGGGGAAACACCATATATTTT CAWRGAGGNTIYF
- TRBJ1-2 TRBV12-5 - TGTGCTAGTGGTTCCGGGGACTCGGGAAGCTATGGCTACACCTTC CASGSGDSGSYGYTF
- TRBJ2-7 TRBV5-1 once TGCGCCAGCAGCTTGGATCAGGGGAGGGCCTACGAGCAGTACTTC CASSLDQGRAYEQYF
- TRBJ2-7 TRBV7-9 many TGTGCCAGCAGCCCCGGGACATCCTACGAGCAGTACTTC CASSPGTSYEQYF